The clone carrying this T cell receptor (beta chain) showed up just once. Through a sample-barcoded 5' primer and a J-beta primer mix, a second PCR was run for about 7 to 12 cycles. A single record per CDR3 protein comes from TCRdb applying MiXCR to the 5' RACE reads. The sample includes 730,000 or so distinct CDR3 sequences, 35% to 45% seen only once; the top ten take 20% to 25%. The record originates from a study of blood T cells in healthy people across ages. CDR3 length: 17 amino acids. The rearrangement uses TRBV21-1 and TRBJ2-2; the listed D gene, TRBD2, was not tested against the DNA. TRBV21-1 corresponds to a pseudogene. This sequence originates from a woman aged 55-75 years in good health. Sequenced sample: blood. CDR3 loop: CASSKGGRTANTGELFF. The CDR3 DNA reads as TGTGCCAGCAGCAAAGGGGGGAGGACAGCGAACACCGGGGAGCTGTTTTTT.